Listed below are T cell receptor beta chains from one sample, sequenced in a study of blood T cells in healthy people across ages. TCRdb called the 5' RACE reads again in MiXCR, with one record for every CDR3 protein. Among 1,500,000 or so distinct CDR3 sequences, roughly 43% were seen once, and the ten largest hold under 5%. Source material: blood. The receptors were sampled from a woman under 30 in good health. Both conserved end residues are part of each CDR3. A D gene is named only where the DNA matches it firmly. Expanded clones get a size class; other rows say once, few or many, or leave the size out.

v_call	j_call	d_call	clone_size	cdr3_nt	cdr3_aa
TRBV4-3	TRBJ2-6	-	few	TGCGCCAGCAGCCAAGACATCAGATGGGGGGCCAACGTCCTGACTTTC	CASSQDIRWGANVLTF
TRBV7-9	TRBJ1-5	-	few	TGTGCCAGCAGCTCGAGCCTTGGCGACAATCAGCCCCAGCATTTT	CASSSSLGDNQPQHF
TRBV7-9	TRBJ1-1	-	-	TGTGCCAGCAGCTTAAGGGGGGCTAGGGACACTGAAGCTTTCTTT	CASSLRGARDTEAFF
TRBV15	TRBJ1-1	-	few	TGTGCCACCAGCAGAGATGGGGGCACTGCAGAAGCTTTCTTT	CATSRDGGTAEAFF
TRBV19	TRBJ1-5	-	-	TGTGCCAGTAGTATAGGGGGGACTACTCGAGGTCAGCCCCAGCATTTT	CASSIGGTTRGQPQHF
TRBV7-2	TRBJ2-7	-	-	TGTGCCAGCAGCTCCGGACCCCTGAGGGCCTACGAGCAGTACTTC	CASSSGPLRAYEQYF
TRBV4-3	TRBJ2-1	-	-	TGCGCCAGCAGCCAAGAGCTGGGCTGTAGTTCCTACAATGAGCAGTTCTTC	CASSQELGCSSYNEQFF
TRBV7-9	TRBJ2-1	-	-	TGTGCCAGCAGCCCGGTCCCTGGAGGCTACAATGAGCAGTTCTTC	CASSPVPGGYNEQFF
TRBV27	TRBJ2-4	TRBD1	-	TGTGCCAGCAGGGAACCGGGACAGCGATGGAGACGGTCCCGAGGACTAGCCAAAAACATTCAGTACTTC	CASREPGQRWRRSRGLAKNIQYF
TRBV9	TRBJ2-7	-	-	TGTGCCAGCAGCGTAGATAGGATAGGCGAGCAGTACTTC	CASSVDRIGEQYF
TRBV6-2/TRBV6-3	TRBJ2-5	TRBD2	-	TGTGCCAGCAGTTACTCAAACCTAGCGGGGGGGCCGGAATCAAGAGAGACCCAGTACTTC	CASSYSNLAGGPESRETQYF
TRBV18	TRBJ2-1	-	-	TGTGCCAGCTCACCATACCGGGGAGACCACAATGAGCAGTTCTTC	CASSPYRGDHNEQFF
TRBV20-1	TRBJ2-1	TRBD2	few	TGCAGTGCCCCAGATCTAAGCGGGACTAGTGTCTATGAGCAGTTCTTC	CSAPDLSGTSVYEQFF
TRBV18	TRBJ1-2	-	-	TGTGCCAGCTCACCAAGCCTCCTTCCTGGGGGTACGAACTATGGCTACACCTTC	CASSPSLLPGGTNYGYTF
TRBV6-2/TRBV6-3	TRBJ2-7	-	-	TGTGCCAGCAGGATTGACAGGGCCCGGCGGGGTTACGAGCAGTACTTC	CASRIDRARRGYEQYF
TRBV27	TRBJ2-5	TRBD1	once	TGTGCCAGCAGTCGCAAAACCGGGACAGTCCAAGAGACCCAGTACTTC	CASSRKTGTVQETQYF
TRBV7-2	TRBJ2-3	-	-	TGTGCCAGCAGCTTCGACAGGTGGGCAGATACGCAGTATTTT	CASSFDRWADTQYF
TRBV7-9	TRBJ2-3	-	-	TGTGCCAGCAGGTTAACCGGGACTGTCACAGATACGCAGTATTTT	CASRLTGTVTDTQYF
TRBV29-1	TRBJ2-3	TRBD2	-	TGCAGCGTTCCGGGACTAGATGGAGATACGCAGTATTTT	CSVPGLDGDTQYF
TRBV20-1	TRBJ2-4	-	-	TGCAGTGCTCAACAGGGTTTCACCAAAAACATTCAGTACTTC	CSAQQGFTKNIQYF
TRBV25-1	TRBJ1-2	-	-	TGTGCCAGCAGTGAATACCGGACAGCGGGAGGCTACACCTTC	CASSEYRTAGGYTF
TRBV7-2	TRBJ2-1	TRBD1	-	TGTGCCAGTAAGAACCGGGACAGGGTGAATGAGCAGTTCTTC	CASKNRDRVNEQFF
TRBV27	TRBJ1-2	-	few	TGTGCCAGCAGTTTATCTAGGGTGTCTGGCTACACCTTC	CASSLSRVSGYTF
TRBV7-2	TRBJ2-1	TRBD1	-	TGTGCCAGCAGCTTAGGGGCCGCAGGGGGCTTGAGTGAGCAGTTCTTC	CASSLGAAGGLSEQFF
TRBV12-3/TRBV12-4	TRBJ2-7	TRBD1	-	TGTGCCAGCAGTTGGGACAGGGGAACCCCCTACGAGCAGTACTTC	CASSWDRGTPYEQYF
TRBV29-1	TRBJ2-4	-	-	TGCAGCGTTCAGGGTTTAGCCAAAAACATTCAGTACTTC	CSVQGLAKNIQYF
TRBV6-5	TRBJ1-2	TRBD1	-	TGTGCCAGCAGTTATTTACCAACCGGGACAGGGAGTGGCTACACCTTC	CASSYLPTGTGSGYTF
TRBV28	TRBJ1-2	-	-	TGTGCCAGCAGTTTAGAATACGGCAGCTATGGCTACACCTTC	CASSLEYGSYGYTF
TRBV20-1	TRBJ1-2	TRBD1	few	TGCAGTGCTAGCGTGGTCAGGGGGCTGGATGGCTACACCTTC	CSASVVRGLDGYTF
TRBV15	TRBJ2-5	-	many	TGTGCCACCAGCAGAGATCTCGCAGAGACCCAGTACTTC	CATSRDLAETQYF
TRBV20-1	TRBJ1-1	-	-	TGCAGTGCTAGTGATGGTACGGGAGCTGAAGCTTTCTTT	CSASDGTGAEAFF
TRBV5-1	TRBJ2-3	-	-	TGCGCCAGCAGCTTGGCCTCAGCGGGCACAGATACGCAGTATTTT	CASSLASAGTDTQYF
TRBV3-1	TRBJ1-2	TRBD1	few	TGTGCCAGCACCCCAGACAGGGCGGACTATGGCTACACCTTC	CASTPDRADYGYTF
TRBV7-8	TRBJ2-7	-	-	TGTGCCAGCAGCGCCCAACGGGGCCATGTGTACGAGCAGTACTTC	CASSAQRGHVYEQYF
TRBV12-3/TRBV12-4	TRBJ2-6	-	many	TGTGCCAGCAGTTTAGGGTCTTGGTTCGGGAGCTCTGGGGCCAACGTCCTGACTTTC	CASSLGSWFGSSGANVLTF
TRBV12-3/TRBV12-4	TRBJ1-2	-	-	TGTGCCAGCAGTCCCCTTCCGGGGCAGGCGGGATATGGCTACACCTTC	CASSPLPGQAGYGYTF
TRBV29-1	TRBJ2-7	TRBD2	-	TGCAGCGTTGAAGTTAGCGGGAGATCCTACGAGCAGTACTTC	CSVEVSGRSYEQYF
TRBV12-3/TRBV12-4	TRBJ1-2	-	few	TGTGCCAGCACGGGACTTGGCCATGGCTACACCTTC	CASTGLGHGYTF
TRBV7-2	TRBJ1-4	-	few	TGTGCCAGCAGCGCCCAATATGCAACTAATGAAAAACTGTTTTTT	CASSAQYATNEKLFF
TRBV15	TRBJ2-3	-	-	TGTGCCACCAGCAGCACTTACACAGATACGCAGTATTTT	CATSSTYTDTQYF
TRBV27	TRBJ1-4	-	-	TGTGCCAGCAGTTTATCCATTAGTGAAAAACTGTTTTTT	CASSLSISEKLFF
TRBV20-1	TRBJ2-1	-	-	TGCAGTGCTAGGCATCCGCACTCCTACAATGAGCAGTTCTTC	CSARHPHSYNEQFF
TRBV18	TRBJ2-7	-	-	TGTGCCAGCTCACATTACAGCTCCTACGAGCAGTACTTC	CASSHYSSYEQYF
TRBV9	TRBJ2-7	-	-	TGTGCCAGCAGCGCCAACCGGGACGGGTCCTACGAGAAGTACTTC	CASSANRDGSYEKYF
TRBV24-1	TRBJ2-3	-	-	TGTGCCACCAGTGATTTCTCAGATACGCAGTATTTT	CATSDFSDTQYF
TRBV6-5	TRBJ2-1	TRBD1	-	TGTGCCAGCAGTTACTATCTAGGGGGCCCCTACAATGAGCAGTTCTTC	CASSYYLGGPYNEQFF
TRBV5-6	TRBJ2-1	TRBD2	few	TGTGCCAGCAGCCCACAACTAGCGGGGTCCTTGAATGAGCAGTTCTTC	CASSPQLAGSLNEQFF
TRBV7-2	TRBJ2-3	-	few	TGTGCCAGCAGCCCAGACAGGCTTAGCACAGATACGCAGTATTTT	CASSPDRLSTDTQYF
TRBV27	TRBJ1-6	-	few	TGTGCCAGCAGTTTGGGGACCGTCGGGGTGTATAATTCACCCCTCCACTTT	CASSLGTVGVYNSPLHF
TRBV5-4	TRBJ1-4	-	-	TGTGCCAGCAGCTTGCCGGGGGCAGTTAATGAAAAACTGTTTTTT	CASSLPGAVNEKLFF
TRBV20-1	TRBJ2-1	TRBD2	-	TGCAGTGCCAGCCCTCTAGCGGGATACAATGAGCAGTTCTTC	CSASPLAGYNEQFF
TRBV27	TRBJ1-2	-	-	TGTGCCAGCTGCTACACAGGGCGGCATGGCTACACCTTC	CASCYTGRHGYTF
TRBV5-6	TRBJ2-3	TRBD2	-	TGTGCCAGCAGCTTTCCTAGCGGGAGAGCCACAGATACGCAGTATTTT	CASSFPSGRATDTQYF
TRBV30	TRBJ2-1	TRBD1	-	TGTGCCTGTTCGACAGGGGGCTCCCTCAATGAGCAGTTCTTC	CACSTGGSLNEQFF
TRBV2	TRBJ2-7	-	-	TGTGCCAGCAACGGCAGGGGATACTCCTACGAGCAGTACTTC	CASNGRGYSYEQYF
TRBV5-1	TRBJ1-2	-	-	TGCGCCAGCAGCCCCAACCGTCTCTATGGCTACACCTTC	CASSPNRLYGYTF
TRBV5-6	TRBJ1-1	-	-	TGTGCCAGCAGCTTGCCCCCAAGGAGGACTGAAGCTTTCTTT	CASSLPPRRTEAFF
TRBV6-2/TRBV6-3	TRBJ2-5	TRBD2	-	TGTGCCAGCAGCCCCCAGAGCGGGGCCCCTCAAGAGACCCAGTACTTC	CASSPQSGAPQETQYF
TRBV12-3/TRBV12-4	TRBJ1-2	-	many	TGTGCCAGCGGCCCGAGCTATGGCTACACCTTC	CASGPSYGYTF
TRBV14	TRBJ2-1	TRBD1	-	TGTGCCAGCAGCCAAGACGGGACAGGGTACAATGAGCAGTTCTTC	CASSQDGTGYNEQFF